A selection of T cell receptor beta chains follows, all from one sample in a study of shared clonotypes between healthy human individuals. Sequencing used immunoSEQ multiplex PCR; TCRdb keeps in-frame clones, though not all of them. The sample has about 380,000 clones, 90% to 97% seen once. The sample consisted of memory CD8+ T cells sorted from blood. The receptors come from a man aged 25 to 40 in good health. The CDR3 runs from the conserved cysteine through the conserved F or W. The D gene is left open where the match is weak. A clone size is listed for some rows: how often the clone was seen (once, few, many), or a class if it is expanded.

V gene	clone size	D gene	J gene	CDR3 protein
TRBV7-3	NA	NA	TRBJ2-2	CASSLRGNTGELFF
TRBV28	NA	NA	TRBJ2-6	CASSFYLSGANVLTF
TRBV10-3	NA	TRBD1	TRBJ2-2	CAISPGTGNTGELFF
TRBV28	NA	NA	TRBJ1-5	CASSLGEGPQHF
TRBV6-6	NA	TRBD1	TRBJ1-5	CASSYHRGGNQPQHF
TRBV9	NA	NA	TRBJ2-1	CASSVEGSSFKRQFF
TRBV2	NA	NA	TRBJ2-7	CASSPDNSYEQYF
TRBV7-2	NA	NA	TRBJ1-2	CASSPRDGAGGYTF
TRBV5-1	once	NA	TRBJ2-1	CASSPWPGKVEQFF
TRBV10-3	once	NA	TRBJ1-4	CAIGSGINEKLFF
TRBV7-9	NA	NA	TRBJ2-1	CASSFYNEQFF
TRBV2	once	NA	TRBJ2-5	CAGAPGLSQETQYF
TRBV30	NA	NA	TRBJ1-1	CAWAALRTGKSFF
TRBV19	NA	NA	TRBJ1-5	CASSESQRGNQPQHF
TRBV10-3	NA	TRBD2	TRBJ2-7	CAISESGGRVHEQYF
TRBV5-1	NA	NA	TRBJ1-1	CASSFTALRISEAFF
TRBV5-4	NA	NA	TRBJ2-7	CASSSGWNYEQYF
TRBV27	NA	NA	TRBJ1-1	CASKRNTEAFF
TRBV27	NA	NA	TRBJ2-7	CASSLRVSYEQYF
TRBV11-2	NA	NA	TRBJ2-1	CASSIRDQNNEQFF
TRBV10-3	NA	NA	TRBJ2-7	CATEEQGRYEQYF
TRBV30	NA	TRBD1	TRBJ1-3	CAWRRQGTLGNTIYF
TRBV29-1	once	TRBD1	TRBJ2-7	CSVRDRTYEQYF
TRBV27	NA	NA	TRBJ1-2	CASSGDGGYGYTF
TRBV4-1	NA	NA	TRBJ1-5	CASSQVSDSLFRPQHF
TRBV20-1	NA	TRBD2	TRBJ2-7	CSGLAAYEQYF
TRBV10-3	NA	NA	TRBJ2-3	CATGRPGNADTQYF
TRBV7-9	NA	NA	TRBJ1-1	CASRLAATEAFF